This T cell receptor (beta chain) is from a study of OX40 agonist ivuxolimab in advanced cancers. Profiled with immunoSEQ multiplex PCR; TCRdb holds only in-frame clones, not every one. Of 70,000 or so clones in the sample, about 86% were seen once. CDR3 length: 16 amino acids. Deletions cut 7 bases from V and 3 bases from J, with 18 bases between. Germline assignment: CDR1 SNHLY and CDR2 FYNNEI. Drawing of blood for sampling happened at baseline, at cycle 4 day 1, and at cycle 7 day 1. The sample consisted of CD4+ or CD8+ T cells sorted from blood, taken in a trial of the OX40 agonist ivuxolimab. The clonotype originates from an adult with an advanced solid tumor such as melanoma, head and neck, liver or kidney cancer. The chain has TRBV2 and TRBJ1-4; D unclear. The CDR3, as DNA: TGTGCCAGCACTCACGGAAGGAGGCGACCTAATGAAAAACTGTTTTTT. Translating it yields CASTHGRRRPNEKLFF.